This entry features one T cell receptor (beta chain) sequence. Many counts were recorded for this clonotype. It lacks a known antigen. Base qualities are not recorded, but no much larger clone differs from it by a single base. Library preparation employed RT-PCR. Sequencing was performed on a NextSeq 550. TCRdb reworked the public reads: Q25 trimming with fastp, MiXCR clone assembly, productive beta chains retained. Rows with one shared CDR3 protein collapse into an entry with the most common genes and DNA. The sample profile shows about 24,000 distinct CDR3 sequences; approximately 39% of them were found once. The leading ten clones occupy 65% to 80% of the sample. For this chain, trimming is 6 bases at the V end and 3 bases at the J end, and the number of junction bases without a gene match is 12. CDR3 length: 16 amino acids, cysteine to phenylalanine. Just CDR3 DNA is preserved here, 48 bases in frame from base 1. The germline V gene yields MNHEY for CDR1 and SVGAGI for CDR2.

This entry comes from a study of patients and donors after allogeneic stem cell transplantation (dated by TCRdb to about 2020). The sequence is built from TRBV6-5 and TRBJ1-1; TRBD1 matches 8 bases in the middle. The sample comprised blood, either unsorted or a sorted T cell fraction (not recorded which). This receptor was identified in a human donor who was either an allogeneic HSCT recipient or a stem cell or donor lymphocyte infusion donor (not recorded which). It is not recorded whose cells these are; they may come from a transplant donor. At the DNA level, the sequence is TGTGCCAGCAGCACCCCTAGGACAGGGCCAGACACTGAAGCTTTCTTT. Translated, it reads CASSTPRTGPDTEAFF.